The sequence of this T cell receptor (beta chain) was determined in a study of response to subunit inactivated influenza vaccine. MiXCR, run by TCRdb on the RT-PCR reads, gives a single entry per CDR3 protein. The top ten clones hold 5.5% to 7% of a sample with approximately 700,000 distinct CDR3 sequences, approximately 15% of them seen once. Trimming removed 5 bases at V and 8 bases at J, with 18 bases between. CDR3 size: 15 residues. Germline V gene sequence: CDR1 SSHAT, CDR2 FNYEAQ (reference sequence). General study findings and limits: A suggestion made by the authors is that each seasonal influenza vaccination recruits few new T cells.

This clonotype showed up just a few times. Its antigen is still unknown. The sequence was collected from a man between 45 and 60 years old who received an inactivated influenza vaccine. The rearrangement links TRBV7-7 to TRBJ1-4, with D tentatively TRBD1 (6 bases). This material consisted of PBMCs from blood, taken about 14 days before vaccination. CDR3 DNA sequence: TGTGCCAGCAGCCGACGAAGGGGGACTTACGAAAAACTGTTTTTT. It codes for CASSRRRGTYEKLFF.